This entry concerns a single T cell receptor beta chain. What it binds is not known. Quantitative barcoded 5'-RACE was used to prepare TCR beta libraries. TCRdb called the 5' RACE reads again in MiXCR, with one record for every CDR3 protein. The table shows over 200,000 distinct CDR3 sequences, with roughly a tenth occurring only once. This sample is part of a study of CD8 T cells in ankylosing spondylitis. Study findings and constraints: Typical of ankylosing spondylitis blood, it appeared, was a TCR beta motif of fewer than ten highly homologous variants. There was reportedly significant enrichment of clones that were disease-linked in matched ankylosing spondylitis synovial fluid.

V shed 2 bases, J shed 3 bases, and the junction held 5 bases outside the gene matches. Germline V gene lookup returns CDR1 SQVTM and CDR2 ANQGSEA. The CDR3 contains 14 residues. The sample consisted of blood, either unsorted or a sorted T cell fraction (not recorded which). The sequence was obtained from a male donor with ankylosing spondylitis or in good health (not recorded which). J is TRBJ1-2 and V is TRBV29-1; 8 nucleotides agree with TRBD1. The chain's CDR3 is CSVEFHRGDYGYTF. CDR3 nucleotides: TGCAGCGTTGAATTCCACAGGGGGGACTATGGCTACACCTTC.